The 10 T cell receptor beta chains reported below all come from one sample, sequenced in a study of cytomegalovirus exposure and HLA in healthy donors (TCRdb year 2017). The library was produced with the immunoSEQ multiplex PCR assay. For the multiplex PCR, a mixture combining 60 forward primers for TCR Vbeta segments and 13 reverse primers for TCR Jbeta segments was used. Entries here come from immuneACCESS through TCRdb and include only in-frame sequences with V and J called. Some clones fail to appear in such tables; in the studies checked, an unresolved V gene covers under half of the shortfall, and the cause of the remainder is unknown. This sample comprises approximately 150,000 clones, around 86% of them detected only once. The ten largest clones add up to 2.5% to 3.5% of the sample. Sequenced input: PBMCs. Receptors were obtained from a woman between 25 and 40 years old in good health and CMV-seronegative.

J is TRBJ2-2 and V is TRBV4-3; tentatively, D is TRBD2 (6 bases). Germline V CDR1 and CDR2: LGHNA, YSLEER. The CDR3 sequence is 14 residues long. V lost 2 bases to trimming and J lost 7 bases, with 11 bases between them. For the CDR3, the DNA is TGCGCCAGCAGCCAAAGGAGGGTCGGCGGGGAGCTGTTTTTT. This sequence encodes CASSQRRVGGELFF.

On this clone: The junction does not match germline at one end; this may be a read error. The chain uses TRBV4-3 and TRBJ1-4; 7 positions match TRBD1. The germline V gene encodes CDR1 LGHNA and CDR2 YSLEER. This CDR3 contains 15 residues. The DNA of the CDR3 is TGCGCCAGCAACCAAGAGAGGGCAGGGGGAGAAAAACTGTTTTTT. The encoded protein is CASNQERAGGEKLFF.

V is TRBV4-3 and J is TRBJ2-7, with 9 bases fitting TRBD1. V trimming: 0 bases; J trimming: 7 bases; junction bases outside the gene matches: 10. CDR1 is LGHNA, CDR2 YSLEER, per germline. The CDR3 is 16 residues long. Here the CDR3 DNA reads TGCGCCAGCAGCCAAGACTATGGGACAGGGTGGGGGGAGCAGTACTTC. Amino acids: CASSQDYGTGWGEQYF.

The DNA of the CDR3 is TGTGCCAGCAGCCTCGGGACAGCTTACAATGAGCAGTTCTTC. This sequence encodes CASSLGTAYNEQFF. The rearrangement links TRBV5-6 to TRBJ2-1, with TRBD1 matching over 7 bases. CDR3 length: 14 residues. Germline V lookup: CDR1 SGHDT, CDR2 YYEEEE. The V gene end was trimmed by 4 bases and the J gene end by 4 bases; junction bases not matched to a gene: 5.

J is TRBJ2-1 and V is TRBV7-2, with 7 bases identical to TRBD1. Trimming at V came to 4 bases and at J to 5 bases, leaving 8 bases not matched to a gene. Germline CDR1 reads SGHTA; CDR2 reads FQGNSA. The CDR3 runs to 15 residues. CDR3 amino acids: CASSSATGSHNEQFF. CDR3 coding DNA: TGTGCCAGCAGCTCGGCGACAGGGTCCCACAATGAGCAGTTCTTC.

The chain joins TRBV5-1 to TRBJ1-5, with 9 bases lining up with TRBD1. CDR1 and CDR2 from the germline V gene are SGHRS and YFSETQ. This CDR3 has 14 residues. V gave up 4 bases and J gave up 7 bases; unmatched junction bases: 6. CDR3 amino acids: CASSQTGGDQPQHF. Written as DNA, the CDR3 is TGCGCCAGCAGCCAGACAGGGGGGGACCAGCCCCAGCATTTT.

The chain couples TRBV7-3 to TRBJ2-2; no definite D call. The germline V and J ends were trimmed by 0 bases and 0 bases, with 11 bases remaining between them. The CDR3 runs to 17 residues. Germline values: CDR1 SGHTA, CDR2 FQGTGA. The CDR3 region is CASSLTYGGANTGELFF. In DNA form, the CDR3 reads TGTGCCAGCAGCTTAACGTATGGCGGAGCGAACACCGGGGAGCTGTTTTTT.

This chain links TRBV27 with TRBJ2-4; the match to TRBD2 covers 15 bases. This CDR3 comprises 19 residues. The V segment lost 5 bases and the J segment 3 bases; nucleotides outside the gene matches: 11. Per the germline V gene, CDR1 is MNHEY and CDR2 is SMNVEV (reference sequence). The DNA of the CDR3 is TGTGCCAGCAGTACGACCGGACTAGCGGGAGGGCCGGACAAAAACATTCAGTACTTC. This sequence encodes CASSTTGLAGGPDKNIQYF.

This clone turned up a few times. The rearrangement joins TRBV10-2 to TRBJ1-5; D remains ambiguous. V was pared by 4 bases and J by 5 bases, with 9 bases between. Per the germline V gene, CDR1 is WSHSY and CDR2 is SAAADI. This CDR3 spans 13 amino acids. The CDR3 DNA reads TGCGCCAGCAGTGGTGGGAGTTATCAGCCCCAGCATTTT. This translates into CASSGGSYQPQHF.

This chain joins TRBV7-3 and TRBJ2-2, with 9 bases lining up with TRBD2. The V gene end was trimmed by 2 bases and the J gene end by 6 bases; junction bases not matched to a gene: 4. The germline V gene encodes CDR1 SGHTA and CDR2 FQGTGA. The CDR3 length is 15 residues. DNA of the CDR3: TGTGCCAGCAGCTTAGCTAGCGGGATCGCCGGGGAGCTGTTTTTT. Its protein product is CASSLASGIAGELFF. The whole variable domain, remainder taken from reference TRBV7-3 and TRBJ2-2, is GAGVSQTPSNKVTEKGKYVELRCDPISGHTALYWYRQSLGQGPEFLIYFQGTGAADDSGLPNDRFFAVRPEGSVSTLKIQRTERGDSAVYLCASSLASGIAGELFFGEGSRLTVL.